This TCR beta chain was retrieved from a study of T cell responses to AZD1222 COVID-19 vaccine. General study points: Increases in Spike-specific TCR breadth and depth were seen after two AZD1222 doses. The donors showed a predominance of white British ancestry and of females, with possible underestimation of clonal diversity. In the spike-specific TCR repertoire, nearly half reportedly target unmutated variant regions.

In regard to this clone: Its antigen is unidentified.

CDR3 size: 12 residues. From germline, CDR1 is LGHDT and CDR2 YNNKEL (reference sequence). V was trimmed by 2 bases and J by 7 bases, leaving 9 bases between them. Assay: immunoSEQ multiplex PCR; the TCRdb copy retains only in-frame clones and omits some. Of 170,000 or so clones listed, 90% to 95% are singletons. This clonotype originated in an adult who received the MenACWY meningococcal vaccine as a control. V and J are TRBV3-1 (or the pseudogene TRBV3-2) and TRBJ2-7; either TRBD1 or TRBD2 may supply D (5 bases each). The sample was peripheral blood, taken 28 days after the second dose of the MenACWY control vaccine. CDR3 in amino acids: CASSQWGREQYF. The CDR3 DNA sequence: TGTGCCAGCAGCCAATGGGGACGGGAGCAGTACTTC.